These 18 T cell receptor beta chains share one sample of origin, sequenced in a study of spatial heterogeneity in lung cancer. In TCRdb, the 5' RACE reads were re-called with MiXCR into one record per CDR3 protein. Of about 92,000 distinct CDR3 sequences in the sample, approximately 12% were seen once. Time point specified: sample taken at primary tumor resection. The sequenced sample was PBMCs, obtained at surgery. Receptors originate from a male donor with early-stage non-small cell lung cancer.

This clonotype was detected ten times or more. The chain links TRBV9 to TRBJ2-3; D gene uncertain. This CDR3 is 13 amino acids long. Trimming pared 3 bases from V and 7 bases from J, leaving 12 bases between. In germline, CDR1 is SGDLS, CDR2 YYNGEE. CDR3 sequence (DNA): TGTGCCAGCAGCGCTCAAGAAGGGAATACGCAGTATTTT. Its protein is CASSAQEGNTQYF. Looking up the rest from reference TRBV9 and TRBJ2-3 gives the full variable domain: DSGVTQTPKHLITATGQRVTLRCSPRSGDLSVYWYQQSLDQGLQFLIQYYNGEERAKGNILERFSAQQFPDLHSELNLSSLELGDSALYFCASSAQEGNTQYFGPGTRLTVL.

The sample holds a few counts of this clonotype. This rearrangement joins TRBV6-2 or TRBV6-3 to TRBJ2-6; D remains unclear. Trimming shortened V by 11 bases and J by 0 bases, and 11 bases separated the two germline ends. This CDR3 has 14 amino acids. Germline V gives CDR1 MNHEY, CDR2 SVGEGT. Written as DNA, the CDR3 is TGTGCCGTCCTCCTGATCTCTGGGGCCAACGTCCTGACTTTC. Translated: CAVLLISGANVLTF.

This clonotype was seen many times. The CDR3 is CASSEGQGGTEAFF. Here the CDR3 DNA reads TGTGCCAGCAGCGAGGGACAGGGAGGCACTGAAGCTTTCTTT. V and J are TRBV6-5 and TRBJ1-1, with 9 bases matching TRBD1. V dropped 6 bases and J dropped 4; count of bases not matched to a gene: 6. Germline-derived CDR1 and CDR2 are MNHEY and SVGAGI. The CDR3 is made up of 14 amino acids.

The chain uses TRBV28 and TRBJ2-7, with 7 bases identical to TRBD1. V shed 6 bases, J shed 4 bases, and the junction held 6 bases outside the gene matches. The CDR3 is 13 residues long. Germline V gene lookup returns CDR1 MDHEN and CDR2 SYDVKM. CDR3 loop: CASSLRGQYEQYF. CDR3 DNA: TGTGCCAGCAGCTTACGGGGACAGTACGAGCAGTACTTC.

V gene TRBV20-1 combines with J gene TRBJ2-2; D call uncertain. V was pared by 3 bases and J by 0 bases, with 8 bases between. The CDR3 consists of 14 residues. Per germline, CDR1 DFQATT and CDR2 SNEGSKA (reference sequence). The CDR3, as DNA: TGCAGTGCTAGCCCGGTCGCGAACACCGGGGAGCTGTTTTTT. Translating gives CSASPVANTGELFF.

This clonotype turned up a few times. The chain couples TRBV10-2 to TRBJ2-5; D not certain. CDR1 and CDR2 (germline): WSHSY, SAAADI. The CDR3 sequence is 13 residues long. V shed 4 bases and J shed 1 base, with 7 bases lying between them. In DNA, the CDR3 is TGCGCCAGCAGTGCGCACAGCCAAGAGACCCAGTACTTC. Translating gives CASSAHSQETQYF.

This chain connects TRBV6-5 to TRBJ1-6, with 8 positions matching TRBD1. This CDR3 comprises 14 residues. Unmatched junction bases numbered 5, after V lost 6 bases and J lost 7 bases. Per germline, CDR1 MNHEY and CDR2 SVGAGI. CDR3: CASRLRQGNSPLHF. CDR3 bases: TGTGCCAGCAGGTTAAGACAGGGGAATTCACCCCTCCACTTT.

This clonotype was counted between two and nine times. This chain uses TRBV7-2 with TRBJ1-2; 7 bases are a match to TRBD1. After removal of 4 bases from V and 0 bases from J, the junction contained 11 bases not matched to a gene. The CDR3 sequence is 17 residues long. The germline V gene has CDR1 SGHTA and CDR2 FQGNSA. CDR3 nucleotide sequence: TGTGCCAGCAGCTCCAGGACAGGCGGGCGACCTAACTATGGCTACACCTTC. It encodes CASSSRTGGRPNYGYTF. Complete variable domain (other parts from reference TRBV7-2 and TRBJ1-2): GAGVSQSPSNKVTEKGKDVELRCDPISGHTALYWYRQSLGQGLEFLIYFQGNSAPDKSGLPSDRFSAERTGGSVSTLTIQRTQQEDSAVYLCASSSRTGGRPNYGYTFGSGTRLTVV.

This clonotype was detected a few times. The J gene is TRBJ2-5, the V gene TRBV7-3; D uncertain. V shed 5 bases and J shed 4 bases, with 11 bases lying between them. CDR1 is SGHTA, CDR2 FQGTGA, per germline. This CDR3 has 13 residues. This CDR3 is CASSRIRSETQYF. CDR3 bases: TGTGCCAGCAGCCGGATCAGATCAGAGACCCAGTACTTC. The whole variable domain, filled in from reference TRBV7-3 and TRBJ2-5, reads GAGVSQTPSNKVTEKGKYVELRCDPISGHTALYWYRQSLGQGPEFLIYFQGTGAADDSGLPNDRFFAVRPEGSVSTLKIQRTERGDSAVYLCASSRIRSETQYFGPGTRLLVL.

The CDR3 DNA reads as TGTGCCAGCAGTTCCAATCGACAGGCGAGTCAGCCCCAGCATTTT. Its protein product is CASSSNRQASQPQHF. The chain is built from TRBV28 and TRBJ1-5; weak D call: TRBD1 (6 bases). The ends were cut back, 4 bases at V and 6 bases at J, with 16 bases in the middle. The CDR3 extends over 15 amino acids. CDR1 and CDR2 from the germline V gene are MDHEN and SYDVKM.

This rearrangement joins TRBV4-3 to TRBJ1-3, with TRBD1 as a possible D gene (6 bases). The CDR3 totals 14 residues. Germline CDR1 reads LGHNA; CDR2 reads YSLEER. V was shortened by 0 bases and J by 8 bases, with 11 bases between the two germline ends. This CDR3 is CASSQDGEGDTIYF. CDR3 in DNA: TGCGCCAGCAGCCAAGATGGGGAGGGGGACACCATATATTTT.

This clonotype has more than one count but fewer than ten. The V call is TRBV29-1, the J call TRBJ2-3, with a weak D call TRBD1 (5 bases). Germline CDR1 is SQVTM and CDR2 is ANQGSEA. V lost 6 bases and J 1 base, leaving 11 bases between the germline ends. The CDR3 totals 13 residues. The CDR3 protein is CSVIRVGTDTQYF. In DNA, the CDR3 is TGCAGCGTCATCAGGGTTGGCACAGATACGCAGTATTTT.

This clonotype came up a few times. V and J are TRBV5-6 and TRBJ1-5, with 7 bases matching TRBD1. V gave up 4 bases and J gave up 7 bases; unmatched junction bases: 5. Germline-derived CDR1 and CDR2 are SGHDT and YYEEEE. CDR3 length: 13 residues. The DNA for the CDR3 is TGTGCCAGCAGCCGACAGGGTGAACAGCCCCAGCATTTT. Translating gives CASSRQGEQPQHF.

The J gene is TRBJ1-1, the V gene TRBV9, with D possibly matching TRBD1 (5 bases). There are 14 residues in the CDR3. V lost 2 bases and J lost 4, with 12 bases in between. Looked up from germline, CDR1 is SGDLS and CDR2 is YYNGEE. DNA of the CDR3: TGTGCCAGCAGCGTTTCAGGGTGGCCCACTGAAGCTTTCTTT. The encoded protein is CASSVSGWPTEAFF.

In its sample, this clonotype was seen a few times. The V call is TRBV14, the J call TRBJ2-5, with 7 bases aligning to TRBD1. Losses at the gene ends were 6 bases for V and 2 bases for J; bases not matched to a gene: 9. This CDR3 is 15 amino acids long. Germline V lookup: CDR1 SGHDN, CDR2 FVKESK. This CDR3 reads CASRETGAPQETQYF. The CDR3 nucleotides read TGTGCCAGCAGAGAAACAGGGGCCCCACAAGAGACCCAGTACTTC.

This clonotype came up many times. The chain couples TRBV5-1 to TRBJ2-5; tentative D call: TRBD2 (6 bases). V lost 3 bases and J lost 5, with 8 bases in between. The CDR3 contains 12 residues. CDR1 and CDR2 from the germline V gene are SGHRS and YFSETQ. The CDR3 DNA sequence: TGCGCCAGCAGCTCGGGACTCGAGACCCAGTACTTC. This codes for CASSSGLETQYF.

This chain joins TRBV7-9 and TRBJ2-5; D not resolved. Deletions cut 1 base from V and 5 bases from J, with 11 bases between. Germline lookup yields CDR1 SEHNR and CDR2 FQNEAQ (reference sequence). The CDR3 is 14 residues long. The CDR3 reads CASSLVLGKETQYF. Here the CDR3 DNA reads TGTGCCAGCAGCTTAGTGTTGGGAAAGGAGACCCAGTACTTC.

The chain employs TRBV20-1 and TRBJ2-1; 12 nucleotides line up with TRBD2. Germline V gene data show CDR1 as DFQATT and CDR2 as SNEGSKA (reference sequence). The CDR3 spans 16 residues. J gave up 5 bases and V 0 bases, and 5 bases lay outside the gene matches. In DNA form, the CDR3 reads TGCAGTGCTAGAGATTGGGCTAGCGGGAGGGACAATGAGCAGTTCTTC. Its translation is CSARDWASGRDNEQFF.